Given below is one T cell receptor (beta chain) in context. Method: immunoSEQ multiplex PCR; TCRdb's copy keeps in-frame clones and lacks some. Of around 270,000 clones listed, about 80% are singletons. Trimming removed 4 bases from V and 6 bases from J, with 12 bases in between. The germline CDR1 and CDR2 sequences are LGHDT and YNNKEL (reference sequence). CDR3 size: 14 residues. The data belong to a study of blood T cell repertoires in COVID-19. Study-level information: T cells, B-cell-depleted T cells, or PBMCs provided the cDNA or gDNA that served as material.

The chain has TRBV3-1 (or the pseudogene TRBV3-2) and TRBJ1-4; tentative D call: TRBD1 (6 bases). The TCR was taken from a person between 70 and 80 years old with COVID-19, enrolled during active disease. Sequencing was carried out using peripheral blood. CDR3 coding DNA: TGTGCCAGCAGCCTCGGGGGGGGGCATGAAAAACTGTTTTTT. Residues: CASSLGGGHEKLFF.